The present T cell receptor beta chain was sequenced within a study of blood T cells in healthy people across ages. Together with a sample-barcoded 5' primer, a J-beta primer mix was included in a second PCR lasting roughly 6 to 12 cycles. TCRdb passed the 5' RACE reads through MiXCR, listing each CDR3 protein once. The table has over a million distinct CDR3 sequences, 40% to 55% seen once. Germline V gene lookup returns CDR1 ENHRY and CDR2 SYGVKD. The CDR3 runs 16 residues. V gave up 3 bases and J gave up 6 bases, with 19 bases separating them. This clonotype originated in a woman aged 60 to 75 in good health. The sequencing input was blood. The V gene is TRBV10-3, the J gene TRBJ2-3, with D hard to call. CDR3 in DNA: TGTGCCATCAGTGACGTCGGTCTAGTGGGAATGGATACGCAGTATTTT. Translated, it gives CAISDVGLVGMDTQYF.